A single sample gave rise to the 17 T cell receptor beta chains below, sequenced in a study of blood T cell repertoires in COVID-19. Libraries were prepared by immunoSEQ multiplex PCR; TCRdb keeps only in-frame clonotypes and omits some of them. This table has some 330,000 clones, about 90% appearing once. The specimen sequenced was PBMCs or T cells enriched from blood (not recorded which). The receptors stem from a man aged 30 to 39 who had recovered from COVID-19.

The sample holds a few counts of this clone. The CDR3 nucleotides are TGTGCCACCAGTGATTTGATTGACGGGAAGGGCCCAACCGGGGAGCTGTTTTTT. It specifies CATSDLIDGKGPTGELFF. The chain uses TRBV24-1 and TRBJ2-2, with D possibly being TRBD2 (5 bases). Trimming cost V 0 bases and J 5 bases, with 18 bases left between them. In germline, CDR1 is KGHDR, CDR2 SFDVKD. The length of the CDR3 is 18 residues.

This clone was picked up one time. The junction does not match germline at one end; this may be a read error. This chain joins TRBV19 and TRBJ1-4; D might be TRBD1 (6 bases). The CDR3 has 14 residues. Per the germline V gene, CDR1 is LNHDA and CDR2 is SQIVND (reference sequence). The CDR3: CASSKGHRNEKLFF. The CDR3 DNA reads TGTGCCAGCAGTAAGGGACACCGTAATGAAAAACTGTTTTTT. The entire variable domain, with the rest obtained from reference TRBV19 and TRBJ1-4, is as follows: DGGITQSPKYLFRKEGQNVTLSCEQNLNHDAMYWYRQDPGQGLRLIYYSQIVNDFQKGDIAEGYSVSREKKESFPLTVTSAQKNPTAFYLCASSKGHRNEKLFFGSGTQLSVL.

V and J are TRBV30 and TRBJ1-5; D perhaps matches TRBD1 (5 bases). Trimming removed 0 bases from V and 7 bases from J, with 22 bases in between. This CDR3 comprises 17 residues. Germline-derived CDR1 and CDR2 are GTSNPN and SVGIG (reference sequence). Here the CDR3 reads CAWSVPGTPVGRQPQHF. The DNA for the CDR3 is TGTGCCTGGAGTGTACCGGGTACCCCAGTGGGGCGGCAGCCCCAGCATTTT.

As DNA, the CDR3 is TGTGCCAGTAGTCCTTGGGACAGCGAAGCTTTCTTT. Encoded protein: CASSPWDSEAFF. This chain connects TRBV19 to TRBJ1-1; 7 bases agree with TRBD1. The germline V gene encodes CDR1 LNHDA and CDR2 SQIVND (reference sequence). The length of the CDR3 is 12 residues. The ends lost 5 bases at V and 8 bases at J; junction bases unmatched: 5.

The chain joins TRBV6-5 to TRBJ2-7, with D tentatively TRBD1 (5 bases). V lost 6 bases, J lost 1 base, and 10 bases lay in between. This CDR3 has 13 residues. Germline CDR1 and CDR2: MNHEY and SVGAGI. The CDR3 DNA follows: TGTGCCAGCAGGCAGGACAATTCCTACGAGCAGTACTTC. Encoded protein: CASRQDNSYEQYF.

The chain has TRBV6-5 and TRBJ1-1; no clear D gene. Trimming pared 4 bases from V and 0 bases from J, leaving 6 bases between. The CDR3 is 13 residues long. Looked up from germline, CDR1 is MNHEY and CDR2 is SVGAGI. The CDR3 is CASSLRMNTEAFF. CDR3 DNA sequence: TGTGCCAGCAGTTTGAGAATGAACACTGAAGCTTTCTTT.

The chain links TRBV28 to TRBJ1-2, with D perhaps matching TRBD1 (5 bases). In germline, CDR1 is MDHEN, CDR2 SYDVKM. The length of the CDR3 is 15 residues. The germline V and J ends were trimmed by 5 bases and 2 bases, with 15 bases remaining between them. CDR3: CASSGWGLENYGYTF. The CDR3 DNA sequence: TGTGCCAGCAGTGGCTGGGGCCTCGAAAACTATGGCTACACCTTC.

Turning to this clone: Distinct nucleotide sequences in the sample also encode this CDR3. The V gene is TRBV5-1, the J gene TRBJ1-1; D perhaps matches TRBD1 (6 bases). CDR3 size: 14 residues. V shed 0 bases and J shed 1 base, with 7 bases lying between them. Germline CDR1 and CDR2: SGHRS and YFSETQ. The CDR3 region is CASSLDRANTEAFF. CDR3 sequence (DNA): TGCGCCAGCAGCTTGGACAGGGCGAACACTGAAGCTTTCTTT.

The sample holds one count of this clone. The chain joins TRBV7-9 to TRBJ2-7; 8 positions match TRBD1. Trimming at V came to 5 bases and at J to 6 bases, leaving 9 bases not matched to a gene. CDR3 size: 14 residues. Germline values: CDR1 SEHNR, CDR2 FQNEAQ (reference sequence). The CDR3 bases are TGTGCCAGCAGCACCTGGACAGGGACACGCGAGCAGTACTTC. It yields the protein CASSTWTGTREQYF.

The CDR3 is CASSRTGGADAFF. The CDR3 DNA reads TGCGCCAGCAGCAGGACAGGGGGCGCGGATGCTTTCTTT. The chain links TRBV4-1 to TRBJ1-1; 11 nucleotides line up with TRBD1. The CDR3 consists of 13 residues. V shed 5 bases and J 11 bases; nucleotides not matched to a gene: 7. CDR1 is MGHRA, CDR2 YSYEKL, per germline.

The chain has TRBV5-4 and TRBJ1-6, with 8 bases that match TRBD1. Trimming at V came to 1 base and at J to 9 bases, leaving 12 bases not matched to a gene. CDR3 length: 17 amino acids. Germline CDR1 reads SGHNT; CDR2 reads YYREEE (reference sequence). The CDR3 loop is CASSLKTGATLGSPLHF. CDR3 DNA: TGTGCCAGCAGCTTGAAGACAGGGGCTACTCTCGGTTCACCCCTCCACTTT.

A single count supports this clone. The chain couples TRBV28 to TRBJ2-2; 15 bases line up with TRBD2. The CDR3 loop spans 16 amino acids. V shed 10 bases and J 4 bases; nucleotides not matched to a gene: 7. Germline lookup yields CDR1 MDHEN and CDR2 SYDVKM. The CDR3 DNA reads as TGTGCCACCCTAGGACTAGCGGGGGGGATCACCGGGGAGCTGTTTTTT. This sequence encodes CATLGLAGGITGELFF.

The chain recombines TRBV7-9 with TRBJ2-2; D is undetermined. Germline V gene sequence: CDR1 SEHNR, CDR2 FQNEAQ (reference sequence). The CDR3 contains 10 residues. The germline V and J ends were trimmed by 8 bases and 6 bases, with 4 bases remaining between them. CDR3 coding DNA: TGTGCCAGCTATTCCGGGGAGCTGTTTTTT. Translated, it gives CASYSGELFF.

The chain joins TRBV27 to TRBJ2-7; 7 bases are shared with TRBD1. The CDR3 contains 12 residues. Germline V gene sequence: CDR1 MNHEY, CDR2 SMNVEV (reference sequence). V dropped 6 bases and J dropped 5; count of bases not matched to a gene: 4. The CDR3 coding sequence is TGTGCCAGCAGATCCACAGGGGACGAGCAGTACTTC. The encoded protein is CASRSTGDEQYF.

In regard to this clone: The sample has other DNA sequences that encode this CDR3 too. V and J are TRBV19 and TRBJ2-7, with TRBD2 matching over 9 bases. The CDR3 is 13 amino acids. Trimming cost V 4 bases and J 4 bases; bases outside gene matches: 2. Germline CDR1 is LNHDA and CDR2 is SQIVND (reference sequence). CDR3 nucleotides: TGTGCCAGTAGTACGAGCGGGGGGTACGAGCAGTACTTC. The encoded protein is CASSTSGGYEQYF.

This rearrangement joins TRBV6-1 to TRBJ2-7, with D perhaps TRBD1 (5 bases). The CDR3 runs to 15 residues. Germline values: CDR1 MNHNS, CDR2 SASEGT. Trimming left V 1 base short and J 0 bases short, with 10 bases between. CDR3 protein: CASSEEAGNSYEQYF. CDR3 coding DNA: TGTGCCAGCAGTGAAGAGGCAGGGAACTCCTACGAGCAGTACTTC.

This clone appeared a few times. This sequence joins TRBV5-1 and TRBJ1-1; D ambiguous. The germline gives CDR1 SGHRS, CDR2 YFSETQ. V lost 2 bases to trimming and J lost 3 bases, with 11 bases between them. CDR3 length equals 14 residues. Here the CDR3 reads CASSFAGRYTEAFF. CDR3 bases: TGCGCCAGCAGCTTCGCGGGTCGGTACACTGAAGCTTTCTTT.